This TCR beta chain was profiled in a study of early T cells in non-severe SARS-CoV-2 infection. Study-level information: Bulk RNA isolated from unsorted whole blood underwent sequencing; chains were not paired.

The CDR3 has 14 residues. Germline values: CDR1 LGHDT, CDR2 YNNKEL (reference sequence). V lost 1 base to trimming and J lost 6 bases, with 11 bases between them. Unique molecular identifiers were added to individual cDNA molecules. TCRdb passed the 5' RACE reads through MiXCR, listing each CDR3 protein once. This sample yields fewer than 80,000 distinct CDR3 sequences, of which approximately 11% are seen a single time; 9.5% to 15% belongs to the top ten. The sequencing here drew on whole blood, taken at baseline. The TCR originated in an adult who was a healthcare worker with PCR-confirmed SARS-CoV-2 infection or an uninfected control (not recorded which). The V and J genes are TRBV3-1 and TRBJ2-3; tentatively, D is TRBD1 (5 bases). This CDR3 is CASSQADSPDTQYF. CDR3 DNA sequence: TGTGCCAGCAGCCAAGCAGACAGCCCGGATACGCAGTATTTT.